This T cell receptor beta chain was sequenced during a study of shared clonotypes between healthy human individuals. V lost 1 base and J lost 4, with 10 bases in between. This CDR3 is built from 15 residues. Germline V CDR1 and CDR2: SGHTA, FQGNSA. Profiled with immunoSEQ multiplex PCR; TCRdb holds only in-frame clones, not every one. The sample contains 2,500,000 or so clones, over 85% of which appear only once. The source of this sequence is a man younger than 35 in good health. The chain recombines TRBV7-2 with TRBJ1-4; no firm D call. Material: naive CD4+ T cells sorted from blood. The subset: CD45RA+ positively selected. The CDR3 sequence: CASSLGRGYNEKLFF. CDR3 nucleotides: TGTGCCAGCAGCTTAGGGCGGGGTTATAATGAAAAACTGTTTTTT. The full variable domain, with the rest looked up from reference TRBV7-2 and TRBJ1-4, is GAGVSQSPSNKVTEKGKDVELRCDPISGHTALYWYRQSLGQGLEFLIYFQGNSAPDKSGLPSDRFSAERTGGSVSTLTIQRTQQEDSAVYLCASSLGRGYNEKLFFGSGTQLSVL.